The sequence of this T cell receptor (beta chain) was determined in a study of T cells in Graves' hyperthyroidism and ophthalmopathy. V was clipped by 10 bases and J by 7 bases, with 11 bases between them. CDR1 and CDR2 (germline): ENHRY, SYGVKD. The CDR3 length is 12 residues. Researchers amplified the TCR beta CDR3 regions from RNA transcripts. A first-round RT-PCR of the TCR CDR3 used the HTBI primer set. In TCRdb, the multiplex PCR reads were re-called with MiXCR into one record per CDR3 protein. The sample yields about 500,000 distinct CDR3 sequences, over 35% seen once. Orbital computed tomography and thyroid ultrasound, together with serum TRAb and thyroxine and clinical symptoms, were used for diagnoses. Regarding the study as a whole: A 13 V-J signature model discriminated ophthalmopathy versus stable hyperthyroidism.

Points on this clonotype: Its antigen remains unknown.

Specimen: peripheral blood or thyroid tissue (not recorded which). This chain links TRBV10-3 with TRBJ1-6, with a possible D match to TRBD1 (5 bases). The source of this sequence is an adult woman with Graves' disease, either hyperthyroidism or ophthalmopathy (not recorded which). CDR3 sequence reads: CATAGVNSPLHF. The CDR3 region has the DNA TGTGCCACCGCGGGGGTAAATTCACCCCTCCACTTT.